Shown below are 17 T cell receptor beta chains from a single sample sequenced in a study of CD8 T cells in Susac syndrome. When the RNA was reverse transcribed, random hexamers were used with an input of about 0.5 to 1 ug. Each CDR3 protein gets one entry after TCRdb re-called the immunoSEQ multiplex PCR reads with MiXCR. Found here are approximately 70,000 distinct CDR3 sequences, about 94% of them singletons; the top ten hold around 0.61%. The specimen sequenced was CD8+ T cells from PBMCs. These TCRs come from a human donor with multiple sclerosis.

The rearrangement links TRBV27 to TRBJ1-6, with a possible D match to TRBD1 (6 bases). CDR3 size: 14 residues. The germline V gene has CDR1 MNHEY and CDR2 SMNVEV (reference sequence). V was cut by 8 bases and J by 7 bases, with 15 bases left in between. The chain's CDR3 is CASLATGLNSPLHF. CDR3 DNA sequence: TGTGCCAGCCTTGCGACAGGTTTAAATTCACCCCTCCACTTT.

The CDR3 region is CASSLTDRNEQFF. In DNA, the CDR3 is TGTGCCAGCAGTTTGACCGACAGAAATGAGCAGTTCTTC. The gene calls are TRBV6-2 or TRBV6-3 and TRBJ2-1; TRBD1 might be the D (5 bases). The CDR3 consists of 13 residues. Germline assignment: CDR1 MNHEY and CDR2 SVGEGT. Trimming shortened V by 4 bases and J by 7 bases, and 11 bases separated the two germline ends.

This clonotype was observed a single time. The genes are TRBV14 and TRBJ2-7, with D tentatively TRBD1 (6 bases). The CDR3 loop spans 14 amino acids. CDR1 is SGHDN, CDR2 FVKESK, per germline. V shed 4 bases and J shed 0 bases, with 10 bases lying between them. The CDR3 bases are TGTGCCAGCAGCCCTACGGACAGCTCCTACGAGCAGTACTTC. Its translation: CASSPTDSSYEQYF.

This rearrangement joins TRBV12-3 or TRBV12-4 to TRBJ2-3; D is undetermined. The CDR3 extends over 13 amino acids. Trimming pared 3 bases from V and 5 bases from J, leaving 9 bases between. CDR3 sequence reads: CASSLKGRDTQYF. CDR3 sequence (DNA): TGTGCCAGCAGTTTGAAGGGCAGAGATACGCAGTATTTT.

The chain links TRBV2 to TRBJ1-5, with a tentative D call TRBD1 (5 bases). CDR1 and CDR2 from the germline V gene are SNHLY and FYNNEI. Trimming left V 3 bases short and J 5 bases short, with 11 bases between. CDR3 size: 14 residues. In nucleotides, the CDR3 is TGTGCCAGCAGTGATTGGGGGGGGGATCAGCCCCAGCATTTT. It yields the protein CASSDWGGDQPQHF.

The V gene is TRBV2, the J gene TRBJ1-1; D is uncertain. CDR1 and CDR2 (germline): SNHLY, FYNNEI. The CDR3 is made up of 10 amino acids. Between the trimmed V and J ends, which lost 9 bases and 6 bases, there was a span of 8 bases. Here the CDR3 DNA reads TGTGCCAGAGCCCCAGCTGAAGCTTTCTTT. The encoded protein is CARAPAEAFF.

A few counts support this clonotype. The gene calls are TRBV7-6 and TRBJ2-3; D is undetermined. Trimming pared 4 bases from V and 3 bases from J, leaving 8 bases between. This CDR3 comprises 13 residues. Germline CDR1 is SGHVS and CDR2 is FNYEAQ. This CDR3 reads CASSSGITDTQYF. The CDR3 DNA reads as TGTGCCAGCAGCTCGGGCATTACAGATACGCAGTATTTT. The full variable domain, with the rest looked up from reference TRBV7-6 and TRBJ2-3, is GAGVSQSPRYKVTKRGQDVALRCDPISGHVSLYWYRQALGQGPEFLTYFNYEAQQDKSGLPNDRFSAERPEGSISTLTIQRTEQRDSAMYRCASSSGITDTQYFGPGTRLTVL.

Of note for this clonotype: Relative to the germline gene, one junction end is altered; a read error may explain this. The rearrangement links TRBV12-5 to TRBJ2-1; the D is unclear. In germline, CDR1 is LGHNT, CDR2 FRNRAP. The length of the CDR3 is 13 residues. This CDR3 is CASGLDPYHEQFF. The DNA of the CDR3 is TGTGCTAGTGGTTTGGATCCCTACCATGAGCAGTTCTTC.

This sequence joins TRBV7-3 and TRBJ1-1, with TRBD1 as a possible D gene (5 bases). CDR3 length: 17 residues. Trimming shortened V by 5 bases and J by 0 bases, and 19 bases separated the two germline ends. Germline V gene data show CDR1 as SGHTA and CDR2 as FQGTGA. CDR3 sequence reads: CASSLSPAGLMNTEAFF. For the CDR3, the DNA is TGTGCCAGCAGCCTTAGCCCCGCAGGGCTCATGAACACTGAAGCTTTCTTT.

The chain links TRBV18 to TRBJ2-1, with unresolved D. V lost 2 bases to trimming and J lost 7 bases, with 9 bases between them. Germline CDR1 is KGHSH and CDR2 is LQKENI. The CDR3 has 13 residues. The CDR3 here is CASSPEDGNEQFF. The CDR3 nucleotides are TGTGCCAGCTCACCAGAGGACGGGAATGAGCAGTTCTTC.

This chain joins TRBV7-9 and TRBJ1-2; 9 bases line up with TRBD1. The V gene's germline CDR1 is SEHNR and CDR2 FQNEAQ (reference sequence). The trim removed 5 bases at V and 3 bases at J, leaving 4 bases unmatched. The CDR3 is 14 residues long. As DNA, the CDR3 is TGTGCCAGCAGCGCGGGACAGGGTTACTATGGCTACACCTTC. Its protein product is CASSAGQGYYGYTF.

V and J are TRBV29-1 and TRBJ2-1; TRBD1 agrees at 7 bases. The CDR3 has 14 amino acids. Germline V lookup: CDR1 SQVTM, CDR2 ANQGSEA. The V segment lost 0 bases and the J segment 4 bases; nucleotides outside the gene matches: 3. CDR3 sequence (DNA): TGCAGCGTTGAAGAGGCGGACAGGTACAATGAGCAGTTCTTC. Translating gives CSVEEADRYNEQFF.

The genes are TRBV7-9 and TRBJ2-2; perhaps TRBD2 as D (5 bases). There are 15 residues in the CDR3. Trimming removed 5 bases at V and 6 bases at J, with 16 bases between. CDR1 SEHNR and CDR2 FQNEAQ come from the germline V gene (reference sequence). The CDR3, as DNA: TGTGCCAGCAGCCTACCCTCGGCGGGCGCCGGGGAGCTGTTTTTT. Its protein product is CASSLPSAGAGELFF.

V is TRBV7-2 and J is TRBJ1-6; tentative D call: TRBD1 (6 bases). Germline V gene data show CDR1 as SGHTA and CDR2 as FQGNSA. The length of the CDR3 is 15 residues. Trimming pared 2 bases from V and 7 bases from J, leaving 12 bases between. CDR3 nucleotide sequence: TGTGCCAGCAGCTTATTTCAGGGGTTAAATTCACCCCTCCACTTT. Amino acids: CASSLFQGLNSPLHF.

Regarding this clonotype: One junction end disagrees with the germline gene, perhaps due to a read error. This chain links TRBV7-8 with TRBJ2-1; 7 bases line up with TRBD2. The CDR3 is 14 amino acids. From germline, CDR1 is SGHVS and CDR2 FQNEAQ. CDR3: CASSLGRAGNGQFF. DNA of the CDR3: TGTGCCAGCAGCTTAGGGAGAGCGGGGAATGGGCAGTTCTTC.

The rearrangement uses TRBV6-4 and TRBJ2-3, with D possibly TRBD1 on 6 matching bases. Germline CDR1 MRHNA, CDR2 SNTAGT. The CDR3 spans 16 residues. Trimming pared 2 bases from V and 3 bases from J, leaving 15 bases between. The CDR3, as DNA: TGTGCCAGCAGTGACACGTCAGGGGAGAAAACAGATACGCAGTATTTT. It codes for CASSDTSGEKTDTQYF.

The rearrangement joins TRBV20-1 to TRBJ2-7; 11 nucleotides agree with TRBD1. Germline CDR1 is DFQATT and CDR2 is SNEGSKA (reference sequence). Trimming removed 7 bases from V and 6 bases from J; junction bases left unmatched: 14. The length of the CDR3 is 15 residues. CDR3 DNA: TGCAGTGTCTCCTCCCAGGGGACAGGGGGGTCCGAGCAGTACTTC. It specifies CSVSSQGTGGSEQYF.